This T cell receptor beta chain was identified in a study of cytomegalovirus exposure and HLA in healthy donors. Use of 60 Vbeta and 13 Jbeta primers characterized the PCR. The method was immunoSEQ multiplex PCR; TCRdb's version includes in-frame clones alone and lacks a portion of them. The table lists roughly 120,000 clones, approximately 68% of them singletons, with about 1.5% in the top ten. The sample comprised PBMCs. The clonotype comes from a man younger than 45 in good health and CMV-seropositive.

The CDR3: CATSSGRNYGYTF. The CDR3 DNA is TGTGCCACCAGCAGCGGGAGGAACTATGGCTACACCTTC. This chain joins TRBV15 and TRBJ1-2; D is undetermined. The CDR3 spans 13 residues. The V gene's germline CDR1 is LNHNV and CDR2 YYDKDF (reference sequence). Trimming removed 3 bases from V and 2 bases from J, with 7 bases in between.